This TCR beta chain derives from a study of T cells after yellow fever vaccination. Study observations and caveats: Most primary-vaccination clones reappeared after the booster (about 97% CD4, approximately 88% CD8).

TCRdb recomputed calls from the 5' RACE reads with MiXCR, one row per CDR3 protein. The repertoire holds about 320,000 distinct CDR3 sequences, with around 4.3% as singletons. The V gene lost 5 bases and the J gene lost 2 bases, with 19 bases spanning the gap. The CDR3 has 18 amino acids. Germline CDR1 SGHVS, CDR2 FQNEAQ. This clonotype was counted once. Its specificity is unknown. This chain links TRBV7-8 with TRBJ2-6; the D gene is possibly TRBD1 (5 bases). The source is a young man who received the YFV17D yellow fever vaccine. The sequencing used PBMCs, collected 15 days after the yellow fever booster vaccination. Here the CDR3 DNA reads TGTGCCAGCAGCAAAACCACAGAAAGGGGTACTGGGGCCAACGTCCTGACTTTC. This sequence encodes CASSKTTERGTGANVLTF.